This T cell receptor (beta chain) comes out of a study of T cell responses to AZD1222 COVID-19 vaccine. CDR1 and CDR2 from the germline V gene are DFQATT and SNEGSKA (reference sequence). Trimming took 3 bases from V and 10 from J; bases not matched to a gene: 7. The CDR3 totals 14 residues. Assay used: immunoSEQ multiplex PCR; TCRdb lists only in-frame clones, some missing. This table holds about 120,000 clones, almost 95% found once. The TCR sequence derives from an adult in good health. The input for sequencing was peripheral blood, taken on day 0 of AZD1222 vaccination. V usage is TRBV20-1 and J usage is TRBJ1-4, with TRBD1 matching 11 bases. In nucleotides, the CDR3 is TGCAGTGCTAGTCTTATGGGACAGGGGGGAAAACTGTTTTTT. Protein sequence: CSASLMGQGGKLFF.